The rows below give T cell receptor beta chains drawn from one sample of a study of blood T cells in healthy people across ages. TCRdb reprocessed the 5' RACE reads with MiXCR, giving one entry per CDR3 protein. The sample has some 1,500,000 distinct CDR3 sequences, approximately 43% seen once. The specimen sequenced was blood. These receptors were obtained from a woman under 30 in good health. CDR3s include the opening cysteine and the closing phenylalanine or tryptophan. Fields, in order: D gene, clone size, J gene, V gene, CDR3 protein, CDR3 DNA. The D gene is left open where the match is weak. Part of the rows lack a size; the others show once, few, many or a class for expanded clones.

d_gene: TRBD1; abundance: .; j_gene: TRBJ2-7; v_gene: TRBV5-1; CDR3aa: CASRVEGGPYEQYF; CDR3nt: TGCGCCAGCAGAGTAGAAGGGGGCCCCTACGAGCAGTACTTC
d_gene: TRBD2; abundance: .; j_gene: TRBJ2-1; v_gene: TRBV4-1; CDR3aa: CASSQGLAGGIGNEQFF; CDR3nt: TGCGCCAGCAGCCAAGGTTTGGCGGGAGGGATAGGGAATGAGCAGTTCTTC
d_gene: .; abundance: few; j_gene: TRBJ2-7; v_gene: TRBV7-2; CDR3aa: CASSLTCYEQYF; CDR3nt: TGTGCCAGCAGCCTTACATGTTACGAGCAGTACTTC
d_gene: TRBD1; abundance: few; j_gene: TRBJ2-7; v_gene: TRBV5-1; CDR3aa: CASSLEGGYNEQYF; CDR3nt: TGCGCCAGCAGCTTGGAAGGGGGCTACAATGAGCAGTACTTC
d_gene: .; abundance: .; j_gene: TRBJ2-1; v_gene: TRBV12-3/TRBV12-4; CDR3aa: CASSFFGGIHNEQFF; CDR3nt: TGTGCCAGCAGTTTTTTCGGCGGGATACACAATGAGCAGTTCTTC
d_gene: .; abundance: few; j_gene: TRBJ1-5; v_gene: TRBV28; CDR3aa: CASSLWARPNQPQHF; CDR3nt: TGTGCCAGCAGTTTGTGGGCAAGGCCAAATCAGCCCCAGCATTTT
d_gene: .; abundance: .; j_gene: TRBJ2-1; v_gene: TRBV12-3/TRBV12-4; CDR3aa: CASSTWGYNEQFF; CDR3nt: TGTGCCAGCAGCACCTGGGGCTACAATGAGCAGTTCTTC
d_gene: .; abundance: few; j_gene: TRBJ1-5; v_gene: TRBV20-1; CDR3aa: CSALGQRNQPQHF; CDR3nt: TGCAGTGCCTTGGGACAACGCAATCAGCCCCAGCATTTT
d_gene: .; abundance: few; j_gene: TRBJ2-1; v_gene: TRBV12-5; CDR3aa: CASGLVSGTINNEQFF; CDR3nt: TGTGCTAGTGGTTTGGTATCCGGGACGATAAACAATGAGCAGTTCTTC
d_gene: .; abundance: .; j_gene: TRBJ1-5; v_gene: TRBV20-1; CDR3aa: CSAKSWFQPQHF; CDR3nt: TGCAGTGCTAAGAGTTGGTTTCAGCCCCAGCATTTT
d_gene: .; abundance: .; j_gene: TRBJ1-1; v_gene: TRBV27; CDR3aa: CASSRKGNIEAFF; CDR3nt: TGTGCCAGCAGTCGTAAGGGGAACATTGAAGCTTTCTTT
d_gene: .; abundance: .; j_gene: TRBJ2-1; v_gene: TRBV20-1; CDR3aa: CSARGWRTSTNEQFF; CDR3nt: TGCAGTGCTAGAGGTTGGCGGACTTCAACCAATGAGCAGTTCTTC
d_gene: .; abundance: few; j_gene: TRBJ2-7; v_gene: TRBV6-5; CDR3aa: CASSPLSGSYEQYF; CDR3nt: TGTGCCAGCAGTCCCCTGTCGGGTTCTTACGAGCAGTACTTC
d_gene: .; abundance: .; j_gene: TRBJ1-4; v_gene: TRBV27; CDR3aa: CASRIQGWANEKLFF; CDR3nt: TGTGCCAGCAGAATACAGGGTTGGGCTAATGAAAAACTGTTTTTT
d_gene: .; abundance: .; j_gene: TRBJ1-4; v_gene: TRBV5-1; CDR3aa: CASSLYRQGFRPNEKLFF; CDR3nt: TGCGCCAGCAGCTTGTATCGGCAGGGGTTTCGTCCTAATGAAAAACTGTTTTTT
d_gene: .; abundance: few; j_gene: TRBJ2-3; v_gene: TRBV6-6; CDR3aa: CASCGSPLSRRTDTQYF; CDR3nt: TGTGCCAGCTGCGGATCCCCCCTTAGCCGACGCACAGATACGCAGTATTTT
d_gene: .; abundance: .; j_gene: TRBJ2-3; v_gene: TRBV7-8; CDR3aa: CASSNSGDTQYF; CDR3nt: TGTGCCAGCAGTAATAGTGGGGATACGCAGTATTTT
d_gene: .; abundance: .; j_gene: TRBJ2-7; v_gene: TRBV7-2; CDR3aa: CASGLVPDTTYEQYF; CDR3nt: TGTGCCAGCGGCTTAGTCCCTGACACTACCTACGAGCAGTACTTC
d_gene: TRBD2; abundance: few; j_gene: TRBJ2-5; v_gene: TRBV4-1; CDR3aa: CASSQDRTSGSETQYF; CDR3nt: TGCGCCAGCAGCCAAGATCGGACTAGCGGATCAGAGACCCAGTACTTC
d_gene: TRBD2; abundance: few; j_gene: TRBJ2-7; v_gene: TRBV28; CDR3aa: CASRAVAGNSYEQYF; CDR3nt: TGTGCCAGCAGAGCAGTAGCGGGTAACTCCTACGAGCAGTACTTC
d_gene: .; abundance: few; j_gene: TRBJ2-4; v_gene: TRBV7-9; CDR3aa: CASSLAAVQYF; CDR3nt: TGTGCCAGCAGCTTGGCGGCAGTCCAGTACTTC
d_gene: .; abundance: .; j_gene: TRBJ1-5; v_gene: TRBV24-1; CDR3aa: CATPGEGEYSNQPQHF; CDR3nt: TGTGCCACCCCGGGTGAGGGGGAGTATAGCAATCAGCCCCAGCATTTT
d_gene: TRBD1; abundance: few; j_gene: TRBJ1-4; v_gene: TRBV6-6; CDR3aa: CATKDGQGHNEKLFF; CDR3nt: TGTGCCACGAAGGATGGACAGGGTCATAATGAAAAACTGTTTTTT
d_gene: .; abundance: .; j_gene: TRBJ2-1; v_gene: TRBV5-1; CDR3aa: CASSPTGLRGTNEQFF; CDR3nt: TGCGCCAGCAGCCCTACAGGGTTAAGAGGGACCAATGAGCAGTTCTTC
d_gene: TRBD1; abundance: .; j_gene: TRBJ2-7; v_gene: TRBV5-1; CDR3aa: CASRIGDRGYEQYF; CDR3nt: TGCGCCAGCCGAATTGGAGACAGGGGGTACGAGCAGTACTTC
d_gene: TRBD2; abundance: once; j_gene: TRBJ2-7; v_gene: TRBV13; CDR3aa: CASSLNPSGGSEQYF; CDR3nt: TGTGCCAGCAGCTTAAACCCTAGCGGGGGAAGCGAGCAGTACTTC
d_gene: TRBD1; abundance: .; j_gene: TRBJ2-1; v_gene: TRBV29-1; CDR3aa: CSVAPGQEYYNEQFF; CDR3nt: TGCAGCGTGGCCCCGGGACAGGAATACTACAATGAGCAGTTCTTC
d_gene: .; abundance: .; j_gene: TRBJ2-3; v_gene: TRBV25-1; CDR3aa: CASSESRDLTDTQYF; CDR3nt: TGTGCCAGCAGTGAATCCCGGGACCTTACAGATACGCAGTATTTT
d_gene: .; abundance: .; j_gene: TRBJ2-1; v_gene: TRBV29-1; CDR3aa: CSASGFYNEQFF; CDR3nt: TGCAGCGCTTCCGGCTTCTACAATGAGCAGTTCTTC
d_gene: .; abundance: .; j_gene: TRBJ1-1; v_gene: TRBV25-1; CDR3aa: CASSSTETNTEAFF; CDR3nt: TGTGCCAGCAGCTCGACAGAGACGAACACTGAAGCTTTCTTT
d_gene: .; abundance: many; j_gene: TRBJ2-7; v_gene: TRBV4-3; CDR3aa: CASSLTTGAYEQYF; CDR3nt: TGCGCCAGCAGCCTTACGACAGGTGCCTACGAGCAGTACTTC
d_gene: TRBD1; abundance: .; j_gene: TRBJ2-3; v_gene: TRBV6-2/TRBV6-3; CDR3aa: CASSGQTRDTQYF; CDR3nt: TGTGCCAGCTCGGGACAGACCCGCGATACGCAGTATTTT
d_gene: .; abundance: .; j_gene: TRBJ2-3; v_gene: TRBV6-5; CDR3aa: CASIRTVDDPDTQYF; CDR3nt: TGTGCCAGCATCCGGACAGTAGATGATCCAGATACGCAGTATTTT